The present T cell receptor beta chain was sequenced within a study of T cells in localized non-small cell lung cancer. Study-wide findings and caveats: Higher adjacent-lung clonality was associated with shorter survival. The greatest T cell clonality was found in uninvolved adjacent lung (higher than in tumor).

In regard to this clone: Its target is not known.

Sequenced by immunoSEQ multiplex PCR; TCRdb stores in-frame clones only, minus some. Found here are around 64,000 clones, around 90% of them singletons; the top ten hold about 20%. The CDR3 is 14 amino acids. The V gene's germline CDR1 is SGHTA and CDR2 FQGTGA. V lost 6 bases to trimming and J lost 6 bases; unmatched junction nucleotides: 4. The chain joins TRBV7-3 to TRBJ2-7; TRBD2 matches at 14 bases. The receptor was isolated from a man aged 40-75 years with stage I squamous cell lung carcinoma. This sample comprised peripheral blood, obtained before any cancer treatment. CDR3 residues: CASSPGLAGGEQYF. The CDR3 nucleotides are TGTGCCAGCAGTCCAGGACTAGCGGGAGGCGAGCAGTACTTC.